The 18 T cell receptor beta chains in this list originate from one sample, sequenced in a study of cytomegalovirus exposure and HLA in healthy donors. Vbeta (60) and Jbeta (13) primers were used in the PCR. Using immunoSEQ multiplex PCR, the repertoire was profiled, and TCRdb retains in-frame clones only, with some absent. The repertoire holds about 170,000 clones, under 80% seen once, with about 2.5% in the top ten. The material sequenced was PBMCs. The source is a human donor in good health.

This chain connects TRBV6-6 to TRBJ1-1; D uncertain. The germline V and J ends were trimmed by 2 bases and 0 bases, with 7 bases remaining between them. The length of the CDR3 is 14 residues. Looked up from germline, CDR1 is MNHNY and CDR2 is SVGAGI (reference sequence). CDR3 coding DNA: TGTGCCAGCAGTTACGGGAGGGTGAACACTGAAGCTTTCTTT. Amino acid sequence: CASSYGRVNTEAFF.

V usage is TRBV5-1 and J usage is TRBJ1-4; no firm D call. Per germline, CDR1 SGHRS and CDR2 YFSETQ. The V gene lost 0 bases and the J gene lost 7 bases, with 10 bases spanning the gap. This CDR3 spans 14 amino acids. The CDR3 nucleotides are TGCGCCAGCAGCTTGGCCGGGGAGGGTGAAAAACTGTTTTTT. Its translation is CASSLAGEGEKLFF. The full variable domain, rest sourced from reference TRBV5-1 and TRBJ1-4, is KAGVTQTPRYLIKTRGQQVTLSCSPISGHRSVSWYQQTPGQGLQFLFEYFSETQRNKGNFPGRFSGRQFSNSRSEMNVSTLELGDSALYLCASSLAGEGEKLFFGSGTQLSVL.

This clone showed up just a few times. V is TRBV7-9 and J is TRBJ2-7, with a weak D call TRBD1 (5 bases). Deletions cut 5 bases from V and 6 bases from J, with 14 bases between. CDR1 SEHNR and CDR2 FQNEAQ come from the germline V gene (reference sequence). The CDR3 contains 13 residues. The DNA for the CDR3 is TGTGCCAGCAGCCCGCCTGGGCAGGGCGAGCAGTACTTC. This gives the protein CASSPPGQGEQYF.

The gene calls are TRBV5-8 and TRBJ2-5, with D uncertain. This CDR3 region has 13 residues. Germline CDR1 SGHTS, CDR2 YDEGEE. Deletions cut 3 bases from V and 3 bases from J, with 9 bases between. The CDR3 sequence: CASSSGFKETQYF. CDR3 coding DNA: TGTGCCAGCAGCTCCGGGTTTAAAGAGACCCAGTACTTC.

This clone was counted a few times. The J gene is TRBJ2-7, the V gene TRBV5-1; tentatively, D is TRBD1 (6 bases). In germline, CDR1 is SGHRS, CDR2 YFSETQ. V lost 5 bases and J lost 0, with 9 bases in between. The CDR3 is 13 amino acids. DNA for the CDR3: TGCGCCAGCAGGGACAGCCTCTCCTACGAGCAGTACTTC. Translated, it gives CASRDSLSYEQYF.

This chain connects TRBV27 to TRBJ2-3; D unresolved. Per germline, CDR1 MNHEY and CDR2 SMNVEV (reference sequence). The CDR3 is 15 residues long. The V end lost 5 bases, the J end lost 0 bases, and 12 bases lay between the germline ends. As DNA, the CDR3 is TGTGCCAGCAGTCATGAGTGGTCTAGCACAGATACGCAGTATTTT. Translation: CASSHEWSSTDTQYF.

J is TRBJ1-6 and V is TRBV7-3; D is ambiguous. The V end lost 3 bases, the J end lost 8 bases, and 8 bases lay between the germline ends. CDR3 length: 13 amino acids. The germline V gene encodes CDR1 SGHTA and CDR2 FQGTGA. Written as DNA, the CDR3 is TGTGCCAGCAGCTTTGACACCTATTCACCCCTCCACTTT. It yields the protein CASSFDTYSPLHF.

The chain uses TRBV4-1 and TRBJ2-7, with 8 bases identical to TRBD1. The CDR3 covers 12 residues. J gave up 6 bases and V 4 bases, and 2 bases lay outside the gene matches. From germline, CDR1 is MGHRA and CDR2 YSYEKL. The CDR3 nucleotides are TGCGCCAGCAGCCCAGACAGGGGCGAGCAGTACTTC. This gives the protein CASSPDRGEQYF.

The chain combines TRBV29-1 with TRBJ2-7, with D tentatively TRBD1 (7 bases). Looked up from germline, CDR1 is SQVTM and CDR2 is ANQGSEA. This CDR3 is 13 amino acids long. Trimming removed 7 bases from V and 4 bases from J, with 17 bases in between. The CDR3 coding sequence is TGCAGCGGGGCAGGGGGGCCAGGGTACGAGCAGTACTTC. The encoded protein is CSGAGGPGYEQYF.

This rearrangement joins TRBV5-1 to TRBJ2-3, with 9 bases lining up with TRBD2. In germline, CDR1 is SGHRS, CDR2 YFSETQ. The CDR3 length is 15 residues. The V and J ends lost 2 bases and 6 bases, in that order; junction bases with no gene match: 7. DNA for the CDR3: TGCGCCAGCAGCTTAGCGGGGGGACCAGCGGATACGCAGTATTTT. Its translation: CASSLAGGPADTQYF.

The CDR3 bases are TGTGCCAGCAGAGGGGGCCCCTGGGACGAGCAGTACTTC. It translates to CASRGGPWDEQYF. The chain combines TRBV6-5 with TRBJ2-7; 7 bases line up with TRBD1. Germline values: CDR1 MNHEY, CDR2 SVGAGI. J lost 5 bases, V lost 6 bases, and 7 bases had no gene match. The CDR3 sequence is 13 residues long.

The chain recombines TRBV5-6 with TRBJ2-5; D remains unclear. The V end was cut by 0 bases, the J end by 5 bases, with 17 bases between. The CDR3 is 16 amino acids. Germline V CDR1 and CDR2: SGHDT, YYEEEE. The CDR3 DNA follows: TGTGCCAGCAGCTTGGATCCCTGGAGAAGTGGGGAGACCCAGTACTTC. Protein sequence: CASSLDPWRSGETQYF.

This chain uses TRBV2 with TRBJ1-5; perhaps TRBD1 as D (5 bases). This CDR3 comprises 13 residues. Germline CDR1 is SNHLY and CDR2 is FYNNEI. V was trimmed by 4 bases and J by 4 bases, leaving 8 bases between them. The CDR3 bases are TGTGCCAGCAGTGTGGGGCCTAATCAGCCCCAGCATTTT. This sequence encodes CASSVGPNQPQHF.

The V and J genes are TRBV7-9 and TRBJ2-6; TRBD2 aligns across 7 bases. V dropped 5 bases and J dropped 0; count of bases not matched to a gene: 13. This CDR3 has 19 residues. Germline values: CDR1 SEHNR, CDR2 FQNEAQ (reference sequence). CDR3 sequence reads: CASSRGLSLSLSGANVLTF. The CDR3 DNA sequence: TGTGCCAGCAGCCGGGGACTATCCCTGTCCCTCTCTGGGGCCAACGTCCTGACTTTC. The whole variable domain, filled in from reference TRBV7-9 and TRBJ2-6, reads DTGVSQNPRHKITKRGQNVTFRCDPISEHNRLYWYRQTLGQGPEFLTYFQNEAQLEKSRLLSDRFSAERPKGSFSTLEIQRTEQGDSAMYLCASSRGLSLSLSGANVLTFGAGSRLTVL.

The chain has TRBV7-3 and TRBJ1-6; 9 nucleotides agree with TRBD1. CDR3 length equals 13 residues. Germline trimming cut 5 bases from V and 14 bases from J; bases unmatched to any gene: 7. Germline loops: CDR1 SGHTA, CDR2 FQGTGA. The CDR3 sequence is CASSAIQGATLHF. CDR3 coding DNA: TGTGCCAGCAGCGCGATACAGGGGGCTACCCTCCACTTT.

The rearrangement uses TRBV13 and TRBJ1-1; weak D call: TRBD1 (5 bases). This CDR3 is built from 13 residues. Trimming cost V 2 bases and J 5 bases, with 9 bases left between them. CDR1 PRHDT and CDR2 FYEKMQ come from the germline V gene (reference sequence). The CDR3 nucleotides are TGTGCCAGCAGCTTAATGCGGGGGACTGAAGCTTTCTTT. It yields the protein CASSLMRGTEAFF.

V is TRBV14 and J is TRBJ1-6; 7 bases are shared with TRBD1. Germline lookup yields CDR1 SGHDN and CDR2 FVKESK. Losses at the gene ends were 1 base for V and 9 bases for J; bases not matched to a gene: 9. The CDR3 loop spans 16 amino acids. The CDR3 loop is CASSQGQGMAFSPLHF. As DNA, the CDR3 is TGTGCCAGCAGCCAAGGACAGGGAATGGCCTTTTCACCCCTCCACTTT.

The V and J genes are TRBV6-5 and TRBJ1-3; possibly TRBD1 for D (6 bases). The CDR3 spans 15 residues. The V end lost 0 bases, the J end lost 3 bases, and 9 bases lay between the germline ends. Germline V gene lookup returns CDR1 MNHEY and CDR2 SVGAGI. This CDR3 is CASSYSTGDGNTIYF. The CDR3 DNA is TGTGCCAGCAGTTACTCGACAGGTGATGGAAACACCATATATTTT.